Following are 21 T cell receptor beta chains from one sample sequenced in a study of blood T cell repertoires in COVID-19. Produced via immunoSEQ multiplex PCR; TCRdb's table is partial and in-frame only. The sample contains over 150,000 clones, about four fifths of which appear only once. The sequenced material came from peripheral blood. Source of these receptors: a woman between 65 and 79 years old with COVID-19, enrolled during active disease.

V and J are TRBV11-2 and TRBJ2-5; 8 bases match TRBD1. The V and J ends lost 0 bases and 4 bases, in that order; junction bases with no gene match: 4. The CDR3 is 15 amino acids. The germline CDR1 and CDR2 sequences are SGHAT and FQNNGV. The CDR3 coding sequence is TGTGCCAGCAGCTTAGAGAGGACAGGGATAGAGACCCAGTACTTC. This encodes CASSLERTGIETQYF.

Only one count was recorded for this clone. CDR3 DNA sequence: TGTGCCAGCAGCTCTCCGGGACTAGCGGGAGGGGAGACCCAGTACTTC. Translation: CASSSPGLAGGETQYF. The gene calls are TRBV9 and TRBJ2-5; 16 nucleotides line up with TRBD2. V dropped 4 bases and J dropped 5; count of bases not matched to a gene: 5. CDR3 length: 16 amino acids. Per the germline V gene, CDR1 is SGDLS and CDR2 is YYNGEE. Full variable domain (outside the CDR3, taken from reference TRBV9 and TRBJ2-5): DSGVTQTPKHLITATGQRVTLRCSPRSGDLSVYWYQQSLDQGLQFLIQYYNGEERAKGNILERFSAQQFPDLHSELNLSSLELGDSALYFCASSSPGLAGGETQYFGPGTRLLVL.

The genes are TRBV7-9 and TRBJ1-1, with D maybe TRBD1 (5 bases). The germline gives CDR1 SEHNR, CDR2 FQNEAQ (reference sequence). The CDR3 has 13 residues. V was pared by 4 bases and J by 4 bases, with 10 bases between. DNA for the CDR3: TGTGCCAGCAGCTCAGGGTTGAGCACTGAAGCTTTCTTT. Translation: CASSSGLSTEAFF.

The chain couples TRBV6-5 to TRBJ2-1, with D tentatively TRBD1 (5 bases). This CDR3 is 14 amino acids long. The V gene's germline CDR1 is MNHEY and CDR2 SVGAGI. Trimming pared 5 bases from V and 5 bases from J, leaving 13 bases between. The CDR3 DNA is TGTGCCAGCAGTCGGACAATCGCGGACAATGAGCAGTTCTTC. This encodes CASSRTIADNEQFF.

This chain connects TRBV7-2 to TRBJ2-5; TRBD1 aligns across 8 bases. The CDR3 is 14 amino acids. With V trimmed by 3 bases and J by 4 bases, 4 bases remained unmatched. Looked up from germline, CDR1 is SGHTA and CDR2 is FQGNSA. The CDR3 coding sequence is TGTGCCAGCAGCTTGACAGGGGCGGGAGAGACCCAGTACTTC. This translates into CASSLTGAGETQYF. Looking up the rest from reference TRBV7-2 and TRBJ2-5 gives the full variable domain: GAGVSQSPSNKVTEKGKDVELRCDPISGHTALYWYRQSLGQGLEFLIYFQGNSAPDKSGLPSDRFSAERTGGSVSTLTIQRTQQEDSAVYLCASSLTGAGETQYFGPGTRLLVL.

The chain joins TRBV28 to TRBJ1-5, with D tentatively TRBD1 (6 bases). V was clipped by 5 bases and J by 4 bases, with 15 bases between them. There are 15 residues in the CDR3. Per the germline V gene, CDR1 is MDHEN and CDR2 is SYDVKM. CDR3 loop: CASSTQRTVNQPQHF. Written as DNA, the CDR3 is TGTGCCAGCAGTACCCAAAGGACAGTTAATCAGCCCCAGCATTTT.

V gene TRBV6-5 combines with J gene TRBJ2-7; 7 nucleotides agree with TRBD2. J lost 2 bases, V lost 11 bases, and 12 bases had no gene match. Germline CDR1 and CDR2: MNHEY and SVGAGI. The CDR3 length is 14 residues. DNA of the CDR3: TGTGCCGCCGGAAGGCTAGCGGAAGCCTACGAGCAGTACTTC. Its protein product is CAAGRLAEAYEQYF.

This chain uses TRBV7-3 with TRBJ2-7, with D perhaps matching TRBD1 (8 bases). This CDR3 is 15 amino acids long. Trimming pared 5 bases from V and 7 bases from J, leaving 21 bases between. Germline V gives CDR1 SGHTA, CDR2 FQGTGA. The CDR3 protein is CASSLSGTGAGEQYF. CDR3 bases: TGTGCCAGCAGCCTTTCCGGGACAGGAGCGGGGGAGCAGTACTTC. The full variable domain, rest sourced from reference TRBV7-3 and TRBJ2-7, is GAGVSQTPSNKVTEKGKYVELRCDPISGHTALYWYRQSLGQGPEFLIYFQGTGAADDSGLPNDRFFAVRPEGSVSTLKIQRTERGDSAVYLCASSLSGTGAGEQYFGPGTRLTVT.

This sequence joins TRBV9 and TRBJ2-7; TRBD1 matches at 7 bases. The germline CDR1 and CDR2 sequences are SGDLS and YYNGEE. J was trimmed by 6 bases and V by 3 bases; bases with no gene match: 12. This CDR3 contains 15 residues. CDR3 DNA sequence: TGTGCCAGCAGCGCAGACTCGACAGGGCCTCTCGAGCAGTACTTC. Its protein is CASSADSTGPLEQYF.

This rearrangement joins TRBV6-2 or TRBV6-3 to TRBJ1-5, with TRBD1 matching 10 bases. Trimming cost V 5 bases and J 4 bases; bases outside gene matches: 2. CDR3 length equals 14 residues. Per the germline V gene, CDR1 is MNHEY and CDR2 is SVGEGT. The CDR3 DNA is TGTGCCAGCAGTCGGACAGGGGGTAATCAGCCCCAGCATTTT. It translates to CASSRTGGNQPQHF.

J is TRBJ1-2 and V is TRBV6-5, with a tentative D call TRBD1 (5 bases). The CDR3 consists of 14 residues. V lost 5 bases and J 8 bases, leaving 18 bases between the germline ends. Per the germline V gene, CDR1 is MNHEY and CDR2 is SVGAGI. CDR3 amino acids: CASSPDRDFQGYTF. DNA for the CDR3: TGTGCCAGCAGTCCGGACCGGGACTTCCAAGGCTACACCTTC.

The genes are TRBV7-9 and TRBJ1-2; D possibly corresponds to TRBD1 (5 bases). V shed 3 bases and J shed 6 bases, with 17 bases lying between them. The CDR3 runs 15 residues. Germline V gene sequence: CDR1 SEHNR, CDR2 FQNEAQ (reference sequence). CDR3: CASSLTTARGHGYTF. In DNA form, the CDR3 reads TGTGCCAGCAGCTTGACGACAGCAAGAGGCCATGGCTACACCTTC.

This sequence joins TRBV28 and TRBJ2-5; 7 positions match TRBD2. J lost 2 bases, V lost 7 bases, and 22 bases had no gene match. The CDR3 consists of 19 residues. From germline, CDR1 is MDHEN and CDR2 SYDVKM. The CDR3 DNA reads as TGTGCCAGCAAAGGGGAGAGAGGATCGGGAGGTCCTAATCAAGAGACCCAGTACTTC. Translated, it gives CASKGERGSGGPNQETQYF.

This clone was seen ten or more times. The chain links TRBV6-1 to TRBJ2-3; TRBD1 is a possible D gene (5 bases). The CDR3 spans 14 residues. Trimming shortened V by 3 bases and J by 0 bases, and 7 bases separated the two germline ends. The germline CDR1 and CDR2 sequences are MNHNS and SASEGT. The CDR3 nucleotides are TGTGCCAGCAGTGACAGGGATAGCACAGATACGCAGTATTTT. It yields the protein CASSDRDSTDTQYF.

The CDR3 spells CASSLSRDTQYF. The CDR3 nucleotides are TGTGCCAGCAGTTTAAGTAGAGATACGCAGTATTTT. The chain is built from TRBV28 and TRBJ2-3, with no clear D. Trimming left V 2 bases short and J 5 bases short, with 5 bases between. CDR3 length: 12 amino acids. The germline V gene encodes CDR1 MDHEN and CDR2 SYDVKM.

The rearrangement uses TRBV6-5 and TRBJ2-7; 9 bases map to TRBD1. The germline V gene has CDR1 MNHEY and CDR2 SVGAGI. Trimming removed 7 bases from V and 13 bases from J; junction bases left unmatched: 20. This CDR3 is 15 amino acids long. The chain's CDR3 is CASKSRDREPIGDYF. CDR3 coding DNA: TGTGCCAGCAAAAGTAGGGACAGGGAGCCGATTGGGGACTACTTC.

The rearrangement uses TRBV5-6 and TRBJ1-2; D not certain. Germline V gene data show CDR1 as SGHDT and CDR2 as YYEEEE. There are 15 residues in the CDR3. The V and J ends lost 0 bases and 0 bases respectively, with 9 bases between them. The CDR3 sequence: CASSLEQTPNYGYTF. DNA of the CDR3: TGTGCCAGCAGCTTGGAGCAGACTCCTAACTATGGCTACACCTTC. The complete variable domain, with remaining parts taken from reference TRBV5-6 and TRBJ1-2, reads DAGVTQSPTHLIKTRGQQVTLRCSPKSGHDTVSWYQQALGQGPQFIFQYYEEEERQRGNFPDRFSGHQFPNYSSELNVNALLLGDSALYLCASSLEQTPNYGYTFGSGTRLTVV.

The V call is TRBV7-9, the J call TRBJ1-5, with TRBD1 as a possible D gene (5 bases). Trimming stripped 4 bases from V and 0 bases from J, with 10 bases between. The CDR3 spans 15 residues. Germline V gives CDR1 SEHNR, CDR2 FQNEAQ (reference sequence). This CDR3 is CASSSAGDSNQPQHF. The CDR3 nucleotides read TGTGCCAGCAGCTCCGCGGGGGATAGCAATCAGCCCCAGCATTTT.

The gene calls are TRBV5-8 and TRBJ2-7; D uncertain. V dropped 1 base and J dropped 0 bases, with 11 bases sitting between them. Germline CDR1 and CDR2: SGHTS and YDEGEE. The CDR3 spans 15 residues. The CDR3 loop reads CASSLLYSFSYEQYF. In nucleotides, the CDR3 is TGTGCCAGCAGCTTGCTCTACTCTTTCTCCTACGAGCAGTACTTC.

V is TRBV19 and J is TRBJ1-1; D not certain. Trimming took 7 bases from V and 2 from J, leaving 14 bases between them. Germline CDR1 is LNHDA and CDR2 is SQIVND (reference sequence). The CDR3 extends over 14 amino acids. The CDR3 protein is CASTVGGTNTEAFF. DNA of the CDR3: TGTGCCAGTACCGTGGGAGGCACCAACACTGAAGCTTTCTTT.

This clone was counted a single time. V gene TRBV28 combines with J gene TRBJ2-1; TRBD1 is a possible D gene (6 bases). CDR3 length: 13 amino acids. Per germline, CDR1 MDHEN and CDR2 SYDVKM. V was shortened by 2 bases and J by 8 bases, with 10 bases between the two germline ends. CDR3 residues: CASSLQGWDEQFF. CDR3 DNA sequence: TGTGCCAGCAGTTTACAGGGGTGGGATGAGCAGTTCTTC.